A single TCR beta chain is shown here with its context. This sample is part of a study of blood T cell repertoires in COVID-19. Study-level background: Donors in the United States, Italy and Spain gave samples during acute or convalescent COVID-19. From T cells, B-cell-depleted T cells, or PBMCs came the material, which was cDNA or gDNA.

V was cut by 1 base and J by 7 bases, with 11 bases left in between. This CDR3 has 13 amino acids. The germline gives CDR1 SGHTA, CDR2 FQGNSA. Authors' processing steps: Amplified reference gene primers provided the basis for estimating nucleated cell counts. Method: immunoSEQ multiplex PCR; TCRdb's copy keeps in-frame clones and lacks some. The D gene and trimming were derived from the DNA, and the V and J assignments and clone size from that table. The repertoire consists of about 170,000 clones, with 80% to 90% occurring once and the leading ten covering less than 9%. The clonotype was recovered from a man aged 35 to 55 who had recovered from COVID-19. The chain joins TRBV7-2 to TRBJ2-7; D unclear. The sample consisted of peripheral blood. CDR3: CASSLDEEREQYF. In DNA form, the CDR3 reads TGTGCCAGCAGCTTAGATGAAGAGAGGGAGCAGTACTTC.